This is a list of T cell receptor beta chains from one sample in a study of blood T cell repertoires in COVID-19. Here immunoSEQ multiplex PCR was the method, and the copy in TCRdb shows in-frame clones only, minus some. The data contain 160,000 or so clones, approximately 93% of them singletons. Sequencing input: peripheral blood. These TCRs come from a woman aged 60 to 75 with COVID-19, enrolled during active disease. CDR3s include the opening cysteine and the closing phenylalanine or tryptophan. The D gene is left open where the match is weak. Expanded clones get a size class; other rows say once, few or many, or leave the size out.

j_call,clone_size,v_call,d_call,cdr3_nt,cdr3_aa
TRBJ1-4,NA,TRBV19,NA,TGTGCCAGTAAATTTGATCCCGGAGACAATGAAAAACTGTTTTTT,CASKFDPGDNEKLFF
TRBJ1-2,NA,TRBV6-2/TRBV6-3,TRBD1,TGTGCCAGCAGTTATAGGGGGCGAGGCTATGGCTACACCTTC,CASSYRGRGYGYTF
TRBJ1-5,NA,TRBV30,NA,TGTGCCTGGACCGCCGGGCAGGGCCATCAGCCCCAGCATTTT,CAWTAGQGHQPQHF
TRBJ2-5,NA,TRBV19,TRBD2,TGTGCCAGTAGTAGGGGTGGACTAGCGGATCAAGAGACCCAGTACTTC,CASSRGGLADQETQYF
TRBJ1-2,NA,TRBV5-5,TRBD1,TGTGCCAGCAGCTTAGGACAGGGAGGAGGCTACACCTTC,CASSLGQGGGYTF
TRBJ1-1,NA,TRBV5-4,TRBD1,TGTGCCAGCTCGCCGGGACAGCTCCCACAGGGAGCTTTCTTT,CASSPGQLPQGAFF
TRBJ1-3,NA,TRBV2,NA,TGTGCCAGCAGTGAGAACAGGGCTGGAAACACCATATATTTT,CASSENRAGNTIYF
TRBJ1-4,once,TRBV15,NA,TGTGCCACCAGCAGAGGAGTAAATGAAAAACTGTTTTTT,CATSRGVNEKLFF
TRBJ1-2,NA,TRBV6-4,NA,TGTGCCAGCAGTGACTCTCCGAGGAGAGGGGGCTACACCTTC,CASSDSPRRGGYTF
TRBJ1-1,NA,TRBV19,NA,TGTGCCAGTAGTATCATAGTCAGGGCCGGTGAAGCTTTCTTT,CASSIIVRAGEAFF
TRBJ2-3,NA,TRBV10-3,NA,TGTGCCATACAACAGGGTGGGGACACAGATACGCAGTATTTT,CAIQQGGDTDTQYF
TRBJ2-1,NA,TRBV9,TRBD1,TGTGCCAGCAGCCCCCGGGACAGGGAGTATGATGAGCAGTTCTTC,CASSPRDREYDEQFF
TRBJ1-1,NA,TRBV14,NA,TGTGCCAGCAGCCCCCAGTCCCGGGGGACTGAAGCTTTCTTT,CASSPQSRGTEAFF
TRBJ2-5,NA,TRBV20-1,TRBD2,TGCAGTGCTAGTCCGGGACTAGCGGGCCGCCAAGAGACCCAGTACTTC,CSASPGLAGRQETQYF
TRBJ1-3,NA,TRBV5-4,NA,TGTGCCAGCAGCTTGGGGACTCCCTCTGGAAACACCATATATTTT,CASSLGTPSGNTIYF
TRBJ2-7,NA,TRBV7-3,TRBD2,TGTGCCAGCAGCTTATTGCCATCTAACGGGGGGGCCTACGAGCAGTACTTC,CASSLLPSNGGAYEQYF
TRBJ2-7,NA,TRBV6-5,TRBD2,TGTGCCAGCAGTTACCGAGCTAGCGGGGTCGCTTCGTACTTC,CASSYRASGVASYF
TRBJ2-1,NA,TRBV4-2,NA,TGTGCCAGCAGCCAAGAACAGGGTGGATACAATGAGCAGTTCTTC,CASSQEQGGYNEQFF
TRBJ1-5,few,TRBV6-1,TRBD1,TGTGCCAGCAGTGAAATTACAGGGGTTGGGAATCAGCCCCAGCATTTT,CASSEITGVGNQPQHF
TRBJ1-6,NA,TRBV6-2/TRBV6-3,NA,TGTGCCAGCAGTTACGCCAACACAGGGACCTCACCCCTCCACTTT,CASSYANTGTSPLHF
TRBJ2-1,NA,TRBV9,TRBD2,TGTGCCAGCAGCCCGCTGACTAGCGGGGAAACCTACAATGAGCAGTTCTTC,CASSPLTSGETYNEQFF
TRBJ1-6,NA,TRBV5-1,NA,TGCGCCAGCAGCCAAAAACAGGGCCAAAGCTCCTATAATTCACCCCTCCACTTT,CASSQKQGQSSYNSPLHF
TRBJ2-7,NA,TRBV11-2,NA,TGTGCCAGCAGCCTTGCGGGCAACGACCTGGACGAGCAGTACTTC,CASSLAGNDLDEQYF
TRBJ2-5,once,TRBV25-1,NA,TGTGCCAGCAGTGGCCTTCAAGGAGGGTCGTCGGAGACCCAGTACTTC,CASSGLQGGSSETQYF
TRBJ2-5,NA,TRBV30,TRBD2,TGTGCCTGGACGGGGTTGGGGGGGAGATTCGAGACCCAGTACTTC,CAWTGLGGRFETQYF
TRBJ1-1,NA,TRBV19,NA,TGTGCCAGTGGGGCCACTGAAGCTTTCTTT,CASGATEAFF
TRBJ2-7,few,TRBV19,TRBD1,TGTGCCAGTAGGGGGACAGGGCCCTCCTACGAGCAGTACTTC,CASRGTGPSYEQYF
TRBJ1-1,NA,TRBV7-6,NA,TGTGCCAGCAGCTTAGGGGCGGGGGGCACTGAAGCTTTCTTT,CASSLGAGGTEAFF
TRBJ2-2,NA,TRBV7-3,NA,TGTGCCAGCAGCTTAAGCCCGGACAGCTTTAACACCGGGGAGCTGTTTTTT,CASSLSPDSFNTGELFF
TRBJ1-4,NA,TRBV19,NA,TGTGCCAGTAGTATAACACCAATTGAAAAACTGTTTTTT,CASSITPIEKLFF
TRBJ1-4,NA,TRBV5-8,NA,TGTGCCAGCAGCTTGGGCGTCAGGGGCGGAGAAAAACTGTTTTTT,CASSLGVRGGEKLFF
TRBJ2-5,once,TRBV7-2,NA,TGTGCCAGCAGCTTAGGCGCGGTGGGGGGTCTCGAGACCCAGTACTTC,CASSLGAVGGLETQYF
TRBJ2-3,NA,TRBV7-2,TRBD1,TGTGCCAGCAGCTCACAGGGGCGCACAGATACGCAGTATTTT,CASSSQGRTDTQYF
TRBJ2-7,NA,TRBV6-5,TRBD1,TGTGCCAGCAGTTTGGACAGGGGGGACGAGCAGTACTTC,CASSLDRGDEQYF
TRBJ1-3,NA,TRBV5-4,NA,TGTGCCAGCAGCATCGACACATTAGCTGGAAACACCATATATTTT,CASSIDTLAGNTIYF
TRBJ2-3,NA,TRBV10-3,TRBD2,TGTGCCATCAGTGTTGCGGGGGGCTACACAGATACGCAGTATTTT,CAISVAGGYTDTQYF
TRBJ1-1,NA,TRBV5-4,TRBD1,TGTGCCAGCAGCCGTGCCGGACAGGGGGCCTTGAATTCTTTCTTT,CASSRAGQGALNSFF
TRBJ1-1,NA,TRBV5-8,TRBD1,TGTGCCAGCAGCTCCGGACAGGGGCGGTTGAACACTGAAGCTTTCTTT,CASSSGQGRLNTEAFF
TRBJ2-5,NA,TRBV19,TRBD2,TGTGCCAGTAGTACCTTCGTAGCGGGGGGCCAGACCCAGTACTTC,CASSTFVAGGQTQYF
TRBJ2-3,NA,TRBV24-1,TRBD2,TGTGCCACCAGTGAAGCCGGGACTAGCGGGGGGTGGGCAGATACGCAGTATTTT,CATSEAGTSGGWADTQYF
TRBJ1-1,NA,TRBV29-1,TRBD1,TGCAGCGTGTGGGACAGGGAGAACACTGAAGCTTTCTTT,CSVWDRENTEAFF
TRBJ1-1,NA,TRBV5-7,NA,TGTGCCAGCAGCTATCGCAGGGTAGTGAACACTGAAGCTTTCTTT,CASSYRRVVNTEAFF
TRBJ2-2,NA,TRBV5-1,TRBD2,TGCGCCAGCACAGCAACCGGGAGGTTAAATTGGGTGAGGACCGGGGAGCTGTTTTTT,CASTATGRLNWVRTGELFF
TRBJ2-3,once,TRBV11-2,NA,TGTGCCAGCAGCCGACCAACAAGCGAGCCCCCAGATACGCAGTATTTT,CASSRPTSEPPDTQYF
TRBJ1-5,NA,TRBV6-5,NA,TGTGCCAGCAGTTCACAGGGCTACAGCAATCAGCCCCAGCATTTT,CASSSQGYSNQPQHF
TRBJ1-2,NA,TRBV9,TRBD1,TGTGCCAGCAGCGTATTGGGGACAGCCTACTCTGGCTACACCTTC,CASSVLGTAYSGYTF
TRBJ2-4,NA,TRBV7-2,NA,TGTGCCAGCAGCCCAGGGGGCGGGGGAAACATTCAGTACTTC,CASSPGGGGNIQYF
TRBJ1-2,NA,TRBV19,TRBD1,TGTGCCAGCTCGACAGGGCCTGGCTACACCTTC,CASSTGPGYTF
TRBJ1-1,NA,TRBV6-2/TRBV6-3,NA,TGTGCCAGCAGTTACTTCGGGGATAACACTGAAGCTTTCTTT,CASSYFGDNTEAFF
TRBJ2-1,NA,TRBV5-4,TRBD2,TGTGCCAGCAGCGTGCGGGGGTATGAGCAGTTCTTC,CASSVRGYEQFF
TRBJ2-1,NA,TRBV7-8,TRBD1,TGTGCCAGCAGCCGAGAGACAGGGGGCCCCTACAATGAGCAGTTCTTC,CASSRETGGPYNEQFF
TRBJ1-5,NA,TRBV6-1,TRBD1,TGTGCCAGCAGTGAAGCGGGGACAGTTAATCAGCCCCAGCATTTT,CASSEAGTVNQPQHF
TRBJ2-7,NA,TRBV5-1,NA,TGCGCCAGCAGCTCCTCTGTCTCCTACGAGCAGTACTTC,CASSSSVSYEQYF
TRBJ1-5,few,TRBV27,NA,TGTGCCAGCAGTCCATGGACCCTTGCGGGCCCCGATAGCAATCAGCCCCAGCATTTT,CASSPWTLAGPDSNQPQHF